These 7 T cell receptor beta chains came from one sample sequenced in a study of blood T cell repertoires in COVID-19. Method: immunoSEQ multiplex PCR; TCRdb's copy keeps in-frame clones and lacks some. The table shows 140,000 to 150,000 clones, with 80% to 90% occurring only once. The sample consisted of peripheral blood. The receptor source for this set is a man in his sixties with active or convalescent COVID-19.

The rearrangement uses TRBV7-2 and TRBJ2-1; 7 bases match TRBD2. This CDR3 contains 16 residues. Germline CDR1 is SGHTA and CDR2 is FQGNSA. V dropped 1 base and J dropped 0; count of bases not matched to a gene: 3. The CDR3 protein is CASSLGGSPSYNEQFF. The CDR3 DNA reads TGTGCCAGCAGCTTAGGCGGGAGCCCCTCCTACAATGAGCAGTTCTTC.

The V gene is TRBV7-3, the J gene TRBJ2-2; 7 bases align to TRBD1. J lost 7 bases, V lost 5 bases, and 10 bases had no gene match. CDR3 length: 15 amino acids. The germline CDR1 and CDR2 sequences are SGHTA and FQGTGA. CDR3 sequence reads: CASSPGQPVVGELFF. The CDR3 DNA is TGTGCCAGCAGCCCGGGACAGCCTGTCGTCGGGGAGCTGTTTTTT.

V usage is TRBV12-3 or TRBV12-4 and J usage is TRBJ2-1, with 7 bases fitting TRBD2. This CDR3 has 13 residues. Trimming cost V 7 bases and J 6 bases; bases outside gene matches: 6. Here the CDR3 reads CASNKREANEQFF. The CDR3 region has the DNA TGTGCCAGCAACAAGCGGGAAGCCAATGAGCAGTTCTTC.

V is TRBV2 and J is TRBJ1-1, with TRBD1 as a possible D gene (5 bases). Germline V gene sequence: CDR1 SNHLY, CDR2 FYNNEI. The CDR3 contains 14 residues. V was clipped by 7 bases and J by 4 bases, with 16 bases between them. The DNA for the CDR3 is TGTGCCAGCAATTACGGAGGGGAGAGCACTGAAGCTTTCTTT. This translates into CASNYGGESTEAFF.

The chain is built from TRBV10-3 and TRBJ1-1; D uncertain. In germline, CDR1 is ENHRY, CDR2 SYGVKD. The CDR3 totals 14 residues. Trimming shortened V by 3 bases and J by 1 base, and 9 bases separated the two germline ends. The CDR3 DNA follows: TGTGCCATCAGTGACCCCGTAAAGAACACTGAAGCTTTCTTT. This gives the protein CAISDPVKNTEAFF.

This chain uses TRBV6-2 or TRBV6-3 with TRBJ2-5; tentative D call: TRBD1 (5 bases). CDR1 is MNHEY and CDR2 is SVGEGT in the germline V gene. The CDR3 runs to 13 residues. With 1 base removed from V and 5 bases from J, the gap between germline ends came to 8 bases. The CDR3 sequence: CASSYLQVETQYF. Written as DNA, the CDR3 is TGTGCCAGCAGTTACTTACAGGTGGAGACCCAGTACTTC.

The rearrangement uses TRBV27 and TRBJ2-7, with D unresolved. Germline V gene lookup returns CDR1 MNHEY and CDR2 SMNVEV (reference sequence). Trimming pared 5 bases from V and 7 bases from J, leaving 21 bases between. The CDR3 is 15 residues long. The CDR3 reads CASSPPRQDGGEQYF. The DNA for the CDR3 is TGTGCCAGCAGTCCCCCCCGGCAGGATGGTGGAGAGCAGTACTTC.